The rows below give T cell receptor beta chains drawn from one sample of a study of regulatory T cells in long-lasting Graves disease. TCRdb passed the multiplex PCR reads through MiXCR, listing each CDR3 protein once. This table has some 430,000 distinct CDR3 sequences, about a fifth appearing once. The sequenced sample was peripheral blood mononuclear cells (PBMCs), obtained when the disease was refractory, from a patient treated with antithyroid drugs. These receptors all come from a female donor with Graves disease. Both conserved end residues are part of each CDR3. D genes are given only for firm matches. Some rows mark clone size as missing; the rest say once, few, many or name a class of expanded clone.

V gene,clone size,J gene,D gene,CDR3 DNA,CDR3 protein
TRBV11-3,many,TRBJ2-4,-,TGTGCCAGCAGCTATACTGGACAGATAAACATTCAGTACTTC,CASSYTGQINIQYF
TRBV28,many,TRBJ1-5,TRBD1,TGTGCCAGCAGTTCAGGGGGCCGCAATCAGCCCCAGCATTTT,CASSSGGRNQPQHF
TRBV28,many,TRBJ2-7,TRBD2,TGTGCCAGCAGTCTTCCCGCGGGGGTGTCCTACGAGCAGTACTTC,CASSLPAGVSYEQYF
TRBV11-3,few,TRBJ2-7,-,TGTGCCAGCAGCTTGGAGACAGGATACGAGCAGTACTTC,CASSLETGYEQYF
TRBV14,-,TRBJ2-7,-,TGTGCCAGCAGCCAAGATTCCGTCTTCTCGTGGCAGTACTTC,CASSQDSVFSWQYF
TRBV12-3/TRBV12-4,many,TRBJ2-2,-,TGTGCCAGCGCCGGGACCAGACACGGGGAGCTGTTTTTT,CASAGTRHGELFF
TRBV3-1,-,TRBJ1-1,TRBD1,TGTGCCAGCAGCCGCTTCGGACAGGTGAACACTGAAGCTTTCTTT,CASSRFGQVNTEAFF
TRBV28,-,TRBJ1-5,-,TGTGTCAGCAGTTCCTCGAATCAGCCCCAGCATTTT,CVSSSSNQPQHF
TRBV28,many,TRBJ2-7,-,TGTGCCAGCAGTACCGGTCGGGGGCTTTACTACGAGCAGTACTTC,CASSTGRGLYYEQYF
TRBV29-1,few,TRBJ2-7,-,TGCAGCGTTGAGTTAGGGGGACGATCCTACGAGCAGTACTTC,CSVELGGRSYEQYF
TRBV6-1,-,TRBJ1-2,-,TGTGCCAGCAGTCCGGGTGGTATGGGGCTGGGCTATGGCTACACCTTC,CASSPGGMGLGYGYTF
TRBV19,-,TRBJ2-3,-,TGTGCCAGTAATAGGGGAGGAGATACGCAGTATTTT,CASNRGGDTQYF
TRBV28,many,TRBJ1-6,-,TGTGCCAGCAGTACCAGGGGATTAGGCTATAATTCACCCCTCCACTTT,CASSTRGLGYNSPLHF
TRBV5-1,once,TRBJ2-1,TRBD2,TGCGCCAGCAGCGTCGGGACTAGCGTCTACAATGAGCAGTTCTTC,CASSVGTSVYNEQFF
TRBV2,many,TRBJ2-2,-,TGTGCCAGCAGTACCCAGGGGACTACGAACACCGGGGAGCTGTTTTTT,CASSTQGTTNTGELFF
TRBV12-3/TRBV12-4,many,TRBJ2-5,-,TGTGCCAGCAGTCCCGGGTGGGGGCTGGGGCAAGAGACCCAGTACTTC,CASSPGWGLGQETQYF